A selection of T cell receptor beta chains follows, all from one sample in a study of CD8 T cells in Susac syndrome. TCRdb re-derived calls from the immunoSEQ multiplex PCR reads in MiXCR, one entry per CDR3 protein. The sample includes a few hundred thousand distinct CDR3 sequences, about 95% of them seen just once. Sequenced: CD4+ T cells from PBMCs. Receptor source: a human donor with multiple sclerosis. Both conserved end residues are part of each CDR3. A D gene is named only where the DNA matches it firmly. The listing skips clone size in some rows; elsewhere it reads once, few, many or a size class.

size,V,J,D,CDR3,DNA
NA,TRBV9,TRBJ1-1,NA,CASSVVDRAF,TGTGCCAGCAGCGTAGTGGACAGAGCCTTT
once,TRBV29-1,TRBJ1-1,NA,CSVEVEGDTEAFF,TGCAGCGTTGAAGTTGAGGGGGACACTGAAGCTTTCTTT
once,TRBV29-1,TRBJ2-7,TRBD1,CSAGGQGKVEQYF,TGCAGCGCCGGGGGACAGGGGAAGGTCGAGCAGTACTTC
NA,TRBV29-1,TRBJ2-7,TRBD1,CSGGTGNYEQYF,TGCAGCGGGGGGACAGGTAACTACGAGCAGTACTTC
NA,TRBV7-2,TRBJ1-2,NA,CASSWRRGNYGYTF,TGTGCCAGCAGCTGGCGACGGGGAAACTATGGCTACACCTTC
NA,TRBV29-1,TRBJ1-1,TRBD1,CSVAQGMNTEAFF,TGCAGCGTTGCACAGGGGATGAACACTGAAGCTTTCTTT
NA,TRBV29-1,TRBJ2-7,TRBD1,CSVGTGATMYEQYF,TGCAGCGTCGGGACAGGGGCGACCATGTACGAGCAGTACTTC
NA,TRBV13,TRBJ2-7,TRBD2,CASSLTSGGIYEQYF,TGTGCCAGCAGCTTAACTAGCGGGGGTATCTACGAGCAGTACTTC
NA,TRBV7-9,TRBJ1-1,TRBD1,CASSSAGTANTEAFF,TGTGCCAGCAGCTCCGCCGGGACAGCGAACACTGAAGCTTTCTTT
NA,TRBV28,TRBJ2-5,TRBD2,CASSPKLAGAPGETQYF,TGTGCCAGCAGTCCCAAGCTAGCGGGAGCACCCGGGGAGACCCAGTACTTC
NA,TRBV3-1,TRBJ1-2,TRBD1,CASSQHPDRAYGYTF,TGTGCCAGCAGCCAACACCCGGACAGGGCCTATGGCTACACCTTC
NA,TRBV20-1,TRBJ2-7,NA,CSARAPSGTREQYF,TGCAGTGCTAGAGCCCCCAGCGGGACAAGGGAGCAGTACTTC
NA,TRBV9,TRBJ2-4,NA,CASSVGRANRIQYF,TGTGCCAGCAGCGTAGGCAGGGCAAATCGCATTCAGTACTTC
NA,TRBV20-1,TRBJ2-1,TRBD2,CSAQASRGGPESYNEQFF,TGCAGTGCCCAGGCCTCGCGGGGGGGCCCGGAGTCCTACAATGAGCAGTTCTTC
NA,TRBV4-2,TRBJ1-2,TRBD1,CASSQGTGAWDGYTF,TGTGCCAGCAGCCAAGGGACAGGGGCTTGGGATGGCTACACCTTC
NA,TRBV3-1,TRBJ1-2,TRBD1,CASSPLRTGHGYTF,TGTGCCAGCAGCCCCCTCCGGACAGGCCATGGCTACACCTTC
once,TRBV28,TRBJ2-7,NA,CASGVPHEQYF,TGTGCCAGCGGAGTTCCCCACGAGCAGTACTTC
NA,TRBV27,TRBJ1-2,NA,CASSPGSRAYGYTF,TGTGCCAGCAGCCCCGGGTCACGGGCCTATGGCTACACCTTC
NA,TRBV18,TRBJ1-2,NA,CASSPDLGDYGYTF,TGTGCCAGCTCACCGGATTTGGGGGACTATGGCTACACCTTC
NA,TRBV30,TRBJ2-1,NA,CAFDPDSNEQFF,TGTGCCTTTGATCCCGACAGTAATGAGCAGTTCTTC
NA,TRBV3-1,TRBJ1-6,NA,CASRFTNSPLHF,TGTGCCAGCAGGTTCACTAATTCACCCCTCCACTTT
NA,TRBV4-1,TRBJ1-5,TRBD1,CASSQVSRGRIGQPQHF,TGCGCCAGCAGCCAAGTGTCCAGGGGGCGAATAGGTCAGCCCCAGCATTTT
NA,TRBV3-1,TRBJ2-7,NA,CASRMKAGLGEQYF,TGTGCCAGCAGGATGAAGGCAGGGCTTGGCGAGCAGTACTTC
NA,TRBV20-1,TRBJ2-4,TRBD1,CSARDSRTGENIQYF,TGCAGTGCTAGAGATTCACGGACAGGGGAAAACATTCAGTACTTC
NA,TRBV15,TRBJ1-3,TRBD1,CATSRTGDGNTIYF,TGTGCCACCAGCAGGACAGGGGATGGAAACACCATATATTTT
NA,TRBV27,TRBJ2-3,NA,CASSSEAHLQRYF,TGTGCCAGCAGTTCGGAGGCCCACTTGCAACGGTATTTT
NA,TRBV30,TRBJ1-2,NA,CAWSPSTLSYGYTF,TGTGCCTGGAGTCCGAGCACATTGAGCTATGGCTACACCTTC
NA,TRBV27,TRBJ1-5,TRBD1,CASSPRLRDRVRQPQHF,TGTGCCAGCAGTCCACGCCTCCGGGACAGGGTTAGGCAGCCCCAGCATTTT
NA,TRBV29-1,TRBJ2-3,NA,CSVVADSTDTQYF,TGCAGCGTTGTAGCGGATAGCACAGATACGCAGTATTTT
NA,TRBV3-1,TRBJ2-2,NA,CASGGSTMELFF,TGTGCCAGCGGAGGCTCCACCATGGAGCTGTTTTTT
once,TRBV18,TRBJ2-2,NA,CASSRHDRSANTGELFF,TGTGCCAGCTCGCGACACGACAGGAGCGCGAACACCGGGGAGCTGTTTTTT
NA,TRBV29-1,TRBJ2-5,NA,CSVEGRAQETQYF,TGCAGCGTTGAAGGACGGGCGCAAGAGACCCAGTACTTC
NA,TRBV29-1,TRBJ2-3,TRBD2,CSVEDPGGREDSTDTQYF,TGCAGCGTTGAAGATCCGGGGGGGCGGGAAGATAGCACAGATACGCAGTATTTT
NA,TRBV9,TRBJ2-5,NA,CASSVSPGANQETQYF,TGTGCCAGCAGCGTATCTCCGGGGGCGAACCAAGAGACCCAGTACTTC
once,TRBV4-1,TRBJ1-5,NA,CASSQNDGQPSNQPQHF,TGCGCCAGCAGCCAAAATGACGGACAGCCTAGCAATCAGCCCCAGCATTTT
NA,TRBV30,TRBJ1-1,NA,CARRRGNTEAFF,TGTGCCCGAAGAAGGGGTAACACTGAAGCTTTCTTT
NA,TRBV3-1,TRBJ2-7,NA,CASSQSPGTGTYEQYF,TGTGCCAGCAGCCAGTCCCCGGGGACCGGGACTTACGAGCAGTACTTC
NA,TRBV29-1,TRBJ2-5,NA,CSGLGGGETQYF,TGCAGCGGATTGGGAGGGGGAGAGACCCAGTACTTC
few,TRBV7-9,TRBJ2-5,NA,CASSLRLDQETQYF,TGTGCCAGCAGCTTACGGCTGGACCAAGAGACCCAGTACTTC
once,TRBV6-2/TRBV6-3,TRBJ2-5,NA,CASKAGETQYF,TGTGCCAGCAAGGCGGGAGAGACCCAGTACTTC
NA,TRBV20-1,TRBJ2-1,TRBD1,CSADRDRGLGEQFF,TGCAGTGCGGACCGGGACAGGGGACTTGGTGAGCAGTTCTTC
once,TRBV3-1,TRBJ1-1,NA,CASRHGLSNTEAFF,TGTGCCAGCAGACACGGACTTTCTAACACTGAAGCTTTCTTT
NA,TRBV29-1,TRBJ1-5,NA,CSVEVHSNQPQHF,TGCAGCGTTGAAGTCCATAGCAATCAGCCCCAGCATTTT
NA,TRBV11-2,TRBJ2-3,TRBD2,CASSSRGGSTDTQYF,TGTGCCAGCAGCTCCCGGGGGGGAAGCACAGATACGCAGTATTTT
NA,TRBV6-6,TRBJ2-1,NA,CATGLHYNEQFF,TGTGCCACCGGGCTGCATTACAATGAGCAGTTCTTC
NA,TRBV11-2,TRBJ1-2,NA,CASSSQRTIGYTF,TGTGCCAGCAGCTCCCAACGGACGATCGGCTACACCTTC